These T cell receptor beta chains were read from a single sample in a study of blood T cell repertoires in COVID-19. TCRdb's copy holds only in-frame clones and misses some; the assay was immunoSEQ multiplex PCR. The data hold 110,000 to 150,000 clones, with about 81% observed a single time. The specimen sequenced was peripheral blood. The receptor source for this set is a woman older than 75 with acute or convalescent COVID-19. Each CDR3 is given with its conserved first and last residue. Each record gives: D gene, clone size, V gene, J gene, CDR3 DNA, CDR3 protein. D genes are given only for firm matches. The size entry is marked missing in some rows and otherwise reads once, few, many or a size class.

>TRBD1|NA|TRBV5-1|TRBJ2-7
TGCGCCAGCAGCTTGGGACAGGGGTCTCCCTACGAGCAGTACTTC
CASSLGQGSPYEQYF
>NA|NA|TRBV21-1|TRBJ1-2
TGTGCCAGCAGCAAGGGAGACAGGGACACTAACTATGGCTACACCTTC
CASSKGDRDTNYGYTF
>NA|NA|TRBV3-1/TRBV3-2|TRBJ2-2
TGTGCCAGCAGCCAAGGTAGCGATAAGAACACCGGGGAGCTGTTTTTT
CASSQGSDKNTGELFF
>NA|NA|TRBV5-1|TRBJ2-7
TGCGCCAGCAGCTTGGGAGCGTGGGAGCAGTACTTC
CASSLGAWEQYF
>NA|NA|TRBV3-1/TRBV3-2|TRBJ1-2
TGTGCCAGCAGCCGAGGTTCGTTGAAGAACTATGGCTACACCTTC
CASSRGSLKNYGYTF
>NA|NA|TRBV28|TRBJ2-7
TGTGCCAGCAGTTTTCAGGGGTATTACGAGCAGTACTTC
CASSFQGYYEQYF
>NA|NA|TRBV28|TRBJ2-1
TGTGCCAGCAGTTCGGCTAGCGCAATAACCTACAATGAGCAGTTCTTC
CASSSASAITYNEQFF
>TRBD2|NA|TRBV7-9|TRBJ2-1
TGTGCCAGCAGCTTAGGACTAGCGGGAGCTGAGCAGTTCTTC
CASSLGLAGAEQFF
>TRBD1|NA|TRBV5-1|TRBJ2-1
TGCGCCAGCAGCTTCACAGGGGGCGCGAGTTGGGAGCAGTTCTTC
CASSFTGGASWEQFF
>TRBD2|once|TRBV11-2|TRBJ2-2
TGTGCCAGCAGCTTATACGGGGGGGCCACCGGGGAGCTGTTTTTT
CASSLYGGATGELFF
>NA|NA|TRBV19|TRBJ1-1
TGTGCCAGTAGTATGGGCCAGCTAAACACTGAAGCTTTCTTT
CASSMGQLNTEAFF
>NA|NA|TRBV3-1/TRBV3-2|TRBJ1-6
TGTGCCAGCAGCCCCGGGTCTTATAATTCACCCCTCCACTTT
CASSPGSYNSPLHF
>TRBD1|NA|TRBV9|TRBJ2-7
TGTGCCAGCAGCGTAGATGGACAGGGGCTGTACGAGCAGTACTTC
CASSVDGQGLYEQYF
>TRBD1|NA|TRBV7-8|TRBJ2-7
TGTGCCAGCAGCTGGGGCAGGGGGGAGCAGTACTTC
CASSWGRGEQYF
>TRBD2|NA|TRBV5-1|TRBJ2-1
TGCGCCAGCAGCCCTCTGACTAGCGGGGGCAATGAGCAGTTCTTC
CASSPLTSGGNEQFF
>TRBD1|once|TRBV18|TRBJ2-5
TGTGCCAGCTCACCTAGACAGGGGGAAGAGACCCAGTACTTC
CASSPRQGEETQYF
>NA|NA|TRBV2|TRBJ1-6
TGTGCCAGCAGTGAAGTGGGAGGGGCTGGGAATTCACCCCTCCACTTT
CASSEVGGAGNSPLHF
>NA|NA|TRBV5-1|TRBJ2-6
TGCGCCAGCCGAAAAACTGGCAGGGCCGCTGGGGCCAACGTCCTGACTTTC
CASRKTGRAAGANVLTF